This TCR beta chain came from a study of breast tumors, draining lymph nodes, adjacent tissues. Breast cancer patients provided tissue from their axillary draining lymph nodes. TCRdb reprocessed the multiplex PCR reads via MiXCR and lists one record per CDR3 protein. The sample carries about 130,000 distinct CDR3 sequences, about 20% recorded once. This clonotype was found many times. Its antigen is unknown. Broader study findings: Tumor T cell lymph node origin was a supported hypothesis, not proven. Luminal-like breast cancer showed significantly higher tumor–nontumor repertoire similarity than basal-like. Tumor TCR diversity was below lymph nodes but above nontumor tissue. The data were judged consistent with most tumor T cells coming from lymph node and expanding in tumor.

Trimming cost V 4 bases and J 0 bases, with 18 bases left between them. Germline CDR1 KGHDR, CDR2 SFDVKD. The CDR3 loop spans 18 amino acids. The chain links TRBV24-1 to TRBJ2-1, with D possibly being TRBD1 (5 bases). Sequencing was performed on axillary lymph node tissue. The sequence derives from a female donor with breast cancer. Some clones in this sample may be carry-over from other donors' samples. CDR3 nucleotide sequence: TGTGCCACCAGTGACCCCCGACAGACCTCTCCCTCCTACAATGAGCAGTTCTTC. Translation gives CATSDPRQTSPSYNEQFF.